One and the same sample provided the 9 T cell receptor beta chains below, sequenced in a study of radiotherapy plus CTLA-4 blockade in lung cancer. The table came from immunoSEQ multiplex PCR; TCRdb's copy has only in-frame clones and leaves some out. Of 50,000 or so clones in the sample, around four fifths were seen once. Source: peripheral blood, taken from a patient treated with radiotherapy plus ipilimumab. All receptors derive from a human donor with non-small cell lung cancer who had a partial response to radiotherapy plus ipilimumab.

The chain employs TRBV28 and TRBJ1-5, with a weak D call TRBD1 (5 bases). CDR1 is MDHEN and CDR2 is SYDVKM in the germline V gene. The CDR3 runs 15 residues. Trimming took 7 bases from V and 7 from J, leaving 20 bases between them. CDR3 DNA: TGTGCCAGCACCCCGGGGGGTGTTGGTCGGCAGCCCCAGCATTTT. Translated, it gives CASTPGGVGRQPQHF. Together with reference TRBV28 and TRBJ1-5, the CDR3 gives the full variable domain: DVKVTQSSRYLVKRTGEKVFLECVQDMDHENMFWYRQDPGLGLRLIYFSYDVKMKEKGDIPEGYSVSREKKERFSLILESASTNQTSMYLCASTPGGVGRQPQHFGDGTRLSIL.

The gene calls are TRBV19 and TRBJ2-2, with unresolved D. Trimming removed 2 bases at V and 0 bases at J, with 7 bases between. The CDR3 has 15 amino acids. CDR1 LNHDA and CDR2 SQIVND come from the germline V gene (reference sequence). CDR3 sequence reads: CASSIPPANTGELFF. As DNA, the CDR3 is TGTGCCAGTAGTATACCTCCAGCGAACACCGGGGAGCTGTTTTTT.

The rearrangement joins TRBV5-1 to TRBJ1-3; TRBD1 matches at 7 bases. The V and J ends lost 1 base and 1 base, in that order; junction bases with no gene match: 5. The CDR3 contains 16 residues. The V gene's germline CDR1 is SGHRS and CDR2 YFSETQ. The CDR3 bases are TGCGCCAGCAGCTTGACACAGGGGAGGTCTGGAAACACCATATATTTT. The encoded protein is CASSLTQGRSGNTIYF.

This sequence joins TRBV19 and TRBJ2-5, with 7 positions matching TRBD2. This CDR3 region has 15 residues. From germline, CDR1 is LNHDA and CDR2 SQIVND (reference sequence). Trimming took 5 bases from V and 1 from J; bases not matched to a gene: 7. The CDR3 bases are TGTGCCAGTAGTCTCGGGACGGGGGGCCAAGAGACCCAGTACTTC. Translation gives CASSLGTGGQETQYF.

This clone was found a few times. The rearrangement uses TRBV2 and TRBJ1-6; TRBD1 matches 8 bases. Germline V gene data show CDR1 as SNHLY and CDR2 as FYNNEI. The V and J ends lost 6 bases and 7 bases, in that order; junction bases with no gene match: 11. The CDR3 has 16 amino acids. The DNA for the CDR3 is TGTGCCAGCAGCGATTTATCCGGACAGGGAAATTCACCCCTCCACTTT. Translation: CASSDLSGQGNSPLHF.

The rearrangement links TRBV7-2 to TRBJ2-7; 9 bases are a match to TRBD2. The CDR3 is 15 residues long. CDR1 is SGHTA, CDR2 FQGNSA, per germline. The J segment lost 3 bases and the V segment lost 2 bases, leaving 5 bases of the junction unmatched. CDR3 amino acids: CASSLKGSGGYEQYF. CDR3 nucleotides: TGTGCCAGCAGCTTAAAGGGTAGCGGGGGCTACGAGCAGTACTTC.

The table lists this clone with a count of one. This sequence joins TRBV5-4 and TRBJ2-2; 8 positions agree with TRBD1. V lost 4 bases and J lost 6; bases outside the gene matches: 2. Germline V gene data show CDR1 as SGHNT and CDR2 as YYREEE (reference sequence). The CDR3 extends over 13 amino acids. CDR3 sequence reads: CASSRTGPGELFF. The CDR3 DNA reads as TGTGCCAGCAGCCGGACAGGGCCCGGGGAGCTGTTTTTT. The full variable domain, with the rest looked up from reference TRBV5-4 and TRBJ2-2, is ETGVTQSPTHLIKTRGQQVTLRCSSQSGHNTVSWYQQALGQGPQFIFQYYREEENGRGNFPPRFSGLQFPNYSSELNVNALELDDSALYLCASSRTGPGELFFGEGSRLTVL.

This clone was recorded only once. V is TRBV5-1 and J is TRBJ2-5, with D possibly being TRBD1 (6 bases). The better agreement between TRBJ2-7 and the DNA end casts doubt on the J call. CDR3 length equals 14 residues. Germline CDR1 and CDR2: SGHRS and YFSETQ. The CDR3 DNA sequence: TGCGCCAGCAGCTTGGAAGGGGGAACCTACGAGCAGTACTTC. This codes for CASSLEGGTYEQYF.

V usage is TRBV15 and J usage is TRBJ2-7; 8 positions match TRBD2. Germline loops: CDR1 LNHNV, CDR2 YYDKDF (reference sequence). CDR3 length equals 15 residues. V was clipped by 1 base and J by 2 bases; unmatched bases: 4. The CDR3 region is CATSRVTSGPYEQYF. In DNA form, the CDR3 reads TGTGCCACCAGCAGAGTTACTAGCGGACCCTACGAGCAGTACTTC.